One sample yielded the 27 T cell receptor beta chains listed below, sequenced in a study of control samples from healthy donors and cancer patients. Here immunoSEQ multiplex PCR was the method, and the copy in TCRdb shows in-frame clones only, minus some. The sample yields over 65,000 clones, less than 90% seen once. The sample was PBMCs. The receptors originated from a woman aged 45-59 years with colorectal cancer.

The V call is TRBV5-3, the J call TRBJ2-7, with D hard to call. TRBV5-3 is an ORF, with its function uncertain. The CDR3 totals 12 residues. Trimming took 4 bases from V and 3 from J, leaving 8 bases between them. The CDR3 reads CARSLYGYEQYV. The CDR3, as DNA: TGTGCCAGAAGCCTTTACGGCTACGAGCAGTACGTC.

This chain uses TRBV28 with TRBJ2-7; TRBD2 matches 10 bases. The germline gives CDR1 MDHEN, CDR2 SYDVKM. Trimming removed 8 bases from V and 2 bases from J; junction bases left unmatched: 6. CDR3 length: 14 amino acids. The CDR3 sequence: CASAASGGAYEQYV. CDR3 coding DNA: TGTGCCAGCGCCGCTAGCGGGGGAGCCTACGAGCAGTACGTC.

The chain links TRBV30 to TRBJ1-6; the D is unclear. CDR1 is GTSNPN, CDR2 SVGIG, per germline (reference sequence). V dropped 5 bases and J dropped 6 bases, with 14 bases sitting between them. CDR3 length: 14 residues. CDR3 in amino acids: CAWGNRKPNSPLHF. In DNA form, the CDR3 reads TGTGCCTGGGGGAACAGAAAACCTAATTCACCCCTCCACTTT.

The rearrangement uses TRBV19 and TRBJ1-1, with TRBD1 as a possible D gene (5 bases). The CDR3 contains 15 residues. With 0 bases removed from V and 6 bases from J, the gap between germline ends came to 14 bases. CDR1 and CDR2 (germline): LNHDA, SQIVND (reference sequence). The CDR3 sequence is CASSIDLWGLAEAFF. DNA of the CDR3: TGTGCCAGTAGTATAGATCTATGGGGGTTGGCTGAAGCTTTCTTT.

V and J are TRBV7-9 and TRBJ2-5, with TRBD1 identical over 9 bases. From germline, CDR1 is SEHNR and CDR2 FQNEAQ (reference sequence). The CDR3 is 15 residues long. Trimming removed 5 bases from V and 5 bases from J; junction bases left unmatched: 9. The chain's CDR3 is CASSGGGQGLETQYF. CDR3 nucleotides: TGTGCCAGCAGCGGCGGAGGACAGGGGTTGGAGACCCAGTACTTC.

Only one count was recorded for this clone. The chain combines TRBV27 with TRBJ1-2; perhaps TRBD1 as D (6 bases). Germline assignment: CDR1 MNHEY and CDR2 SMNVEV (reference sequence). The CDR3 has 15 residues. Between the trimmed V and J ends, which lost 5 bases and 3 bases, there was a span of 16 bases. The CDR3 DNA is TGTGCCAGCAGTACGCTCGGGACACTAGACTATGGCTACACCTTC. Its protein is CASSTLGTLDYGYTF.

The chain links TRBV5-6 to TRBJ1-2, with TRBD1 as a possible D gene (5 bases). This CDR3 region has 12 residues. Trimming took 4 bases from V and 10 from J, leaving 14 bases between them. CDR1 and CDR2 from the germline V gene are SGHDT and YYEEEE. Here the CDR3 reads CASSLRQSSYTF. CDR3 in DNA: TGTGCCAGCAGCCTTCGACAGTCCTCCTACACCTTC.

The chain combines TRBV28 with TRBJ2-3; 8 nucleotides line up with TRBD2. Germline CDR1 MDHEN, CDR2 SYDVKM. This CDR3 contains 16 residues. Trimming took 5 bases from V and 2 from J; bases not matched to a gene: 9. The CDR3 nucleotides read TGTGCCAGCAGTACCCAAAGCGGGGGAATCACAGATACGCAGTATTTT. It yields the protein CASSTQSGGITDTQYF.

The rearrangement links TRBV6-1 to TRBJ2-3; tentatively, D is TRBD1 (7 bases). The CDR3 runs to 15 residues. In germline, CDR1 is MNHNS, CDR2 SASEGT. V was clipped by 3 bases and J by 7 bases, with 17 bases between them. CDR3 sequence: CASSDQGGLMYTQYF. For the CDR3, the DNA is TGTGCCAGCAGTGATCAGGGGGGCCTAATGTATACGCAGTATTTT.

The CDR3 nucleotides are TGTGCCAGCAGCCAAGGGTTCGAGCAGTACGTC. It specifies CASSQGFEQYV. This sequence joins TRBV14 and TRBJ2-7; D is ambiguous. Looked up from germline, CDR1 is SGHDN and CDR2 is FVKESK. V was clipped by 1 base and J by 6 bases, with 4 bases between them. The CDR3 length is 11 residues.

The genes are TRBV21-1 and TRBJ2-3. TRBV21-1 is a pseudogene. The CDR3 contains 18 residues. The CDR3: CASSKAISWTKSTDTQYF. CDR3 DNA: TGTGCCAGCAGCAAAGCGATCTCCTGGACCAAGAGCACAGATACGCAGTATTTT.

V and J are TRBV4-3 and TRBJ1-6; D perhaps matches TRBD1 (5 bases). There are 16 residues in the CDR3. Germline CDR1 and CDR2: LGHNA and YSLEER. Trimming cost V 0 bases and J 4 bases, with 10 bases left between them. The CDR3 loop reads CASSQDSGGYNSPLHF. CDR3 DNA sequence: TGCGCCAGCAGCCAAGACTCTGGGGGTTATAATTCACCCCTCCACTTT.

J is TRBJ1-6 and V is TRBV10-1; possibly TRBD1 for D (6 bases). The CDR3 has 15 residues. Germline V CDR1 and CDR2: WNHNN, SYGVQD (reference sequence). V was pared by 6 bases and J by 0 bases, with 9 bases between. CDR3 bases: TGCGCCAGCAGGGGGGGCAGCTCCTATAATTCACCCCTCCACTTT. Translated, it gives CASRGGSSYNSPLHF.

The chain employs TRBV24-1 and TRBJ1-1; D is undetermined. The CDR3 is made up of 13 amino acids. Germline V lookup: CDR1 KGHDR, CDR2 SFDVKD. The V end was cut by 5 bases, the J end by 5 bases, with 11 bases between. The CDR3 here is CATSARIGTEAFF. DNA for the CDR3: TGTGCCACCAGTGCGAGGATAGGGACTGAAGCTTTCTTT.

The V gene is TRBV12-5, the J gene TRBJ1-2; TRBD1 matches at 7 bases. J was trimmed by 0 bases and V by 1 base; bases with no gene match: 2. Germline CDR1 and CDR2: LGHNT and FRNRAP. The CDR3 is made up of 15 amino acids. In DNA, the CDR3 is TGTGCTAGTGGTTTGGAACAGGGGCCTAACTATGGCTACACCTTC. Translated: CASGLEQGPNYGYTF. Complete variable domain (other parts from reference TRBV12-5 and TRBJ1-2): DARVTQTPRHKVTEMGQEVTMRCQPILGHNTVFWYRQTMMQGLELLAYFRNRAPLDDSGMPKDRFSAEMPDATLATLKIQPSEPRDSAVYFCASGLEQGPNYGYTFGSGTRLTVV.

The rearrangement links TRBV15 to TRBJ1-2; D is unclear. V shed 6 bases and J shed 6 bases, with 11 bases lying between them. Germline lookup yields CDR1 LNHNV and CDR2 YYDKDF (reference sequence). This CDR3 comprises 12 residues. The CDR3 protein is CATRGLADGYTF. The CDR3 coding sequence is TGTGCCACCAGGGGTTTGGCAGATGGCTACACCTTC.

The chain joins TRBV5-1 to TRBJ1-3; D remains unclear. The CDR3 sequence is 16 residues long. Germline CDR1 and CDR2: SGHRS and YFSETQ. V was trimmed by 3 bases and J by 0 bases, leaving 13 bases between them. This chain's CDR3 is CASSSKPSHSGNTIYF. In DNA form, the CDR3 reads TGCGCCAGCAGCTCAAAACCCAGCCACTCTGGAAACACCATATATTTT.

This clone was counted once. The chain combines TRBV6-6 with TRBJ1-1; 11 bases are shared with TRBD1. V trimming: 2 bases; J trimming: 4 bases; junction bases outside the gene matches: 6. The germline V gene encodes CDR1 MNHNY and CDR2 SVGAGI (reference sequence). This CDR3 is built from 16 residues. The CDR3 region is CASSYTRGQGGTEAFF. CDR3 nucleotides: TGTGCCAGCAGTTACACTCGGGGACAGGGGGGCACTGAAGCTTTCTTT.

The genes are TRBV7-2 and TRBJ1-3; 9 positions match TRBD1. This CDR3 comprises 15 residues. J lost 6 bases, V lost 1 base, and 4 bases had no gene match. The germline V gene has CDR1 SGHTA and CDR2 FQGNSA. The CDR3 region has the DNA TGTGCCAGCAGCTTAGTCGGGACAGGGTTAAACACCATATATTTT. Its translation: CASSLVGTGLNTIYF.

This chain connects TRBV4-3 to TRBJ2-2, with D uncertain. The CDR3 sequence is 14 residues long. Germline V lookup: CDR1 LGHNA, CDR2 YSLEER. The V end lost 0 bases, the J end lost 7 bases, and 9 bases lay between the germline ends. The CDR3 loop reads CASSQETGYGELFF. The CDR3, as DNA: TGCGCCAGCAGCCAAGAAACCGGGTACGGGGAGCTGTTTTTT.

This clone came up once. This rearrangement joins TRBV2 to TRBJ2-2, with 9 nucleotides matching TRBD1. The CDR3 totals 17 residues. Losses at the gene ends were 8 bases for V and 2 bases for J; bases not matched to a gene: 12. Germline CDR1 and CDR2: SNHLY and FYNNEI. The CDR3 coding sequence is TGTGCCAGCTTTTTTTCGGAGGACAGGGGAAACACCGGGGAGCTGTTTTTT. It encodes CASFFSEDRGNTGELFF.

This rearrangement joins TRBV2 to TRBJ1-1, with D perhaps TRBD1 (5 bases). Trimming stripped 4 bases from V and 1 base from J, with 10 bases between. CDR3 length equals 14 residues. Looked up from germline, CDR1 is SNHLY and CDR2 is FYNNEI. The CDR3 bases are TGTGCCAGCAGTGCTCGACAGCAGAACACTGAAGCTTTCTTT. Its protein is CASSARQQNTEAFF.

This chain connects TRBV4-1 to TRBJ2-2, with unresolved D. Trimming took 1 base from V and 2 from J, leaving 8 bases between them. The CDR3 is 15 amino acids. Germline V CDR1 and CDR2: MGHRA, YSYEKL. This CDR3 is CASSQGGDNTGELFF. In nucleotides, the CDR3 is TGCGCCAGCAGCCAAGGAGGTGATAACACCGGGGAGCTGTTTTTT.

This chain joins TRBV24-1 and TRBJ2-1; TRBD1 agrees at 9 bases. With 4 bases clipped from V and 5 bases from J, the junction kept 8 bases outside the gene matches. CDR1 and CDR2 (germline): KGHDR, SFDVKD. CDR3 size: 16 residues. CDR3 DNA sequence: TGTGCCACCAGTGACACCGGGACAGGGTCGAACAATGAGCAGTTCTTC. The encoded protein is CATSDTGTGSNNEQFF.

This chain links TRBV30 with TRBJ1-5; D is unresolved. Germline V gene lookup returns CDR1 GTSNPN and CDR2 SVGIG (reference sequence). CDR3 size: 13 residues. The V end was cut by 2 bases, the J end by 3 bases, with 8 bases between. The CDR3 spells CAWSNGYNQPQHF. The CDR3 region has the DNA TGTGCCTGGAGTAACGGTTACAATCAGCCCCAGCATTTT.

The rearrangement links TRBV19 to TRBJ1-5; 7 nucleotides agree with TRBD1. The CDR3 loop spans 15 amino acids. V lost 6 bases to trimming and J lost 1 base; unmatched junction nucleotides: 6. Germline lookup yields CDR1 LNHDA and CDR2 SQIVND (reference sequence). The CDR3 nucleotides are TGTGCCAGTAGCCCCGGGACAGCAAGCAATCAGCCCCAGCATTTT. This codes for CASSPGTASNQPQHF.

The chain recombines TRBV5-6 with TRBJ1-4; D is uncertain. This CDR3 is 14 amino acids long. The V gene lost 4 bases and the J gene lost 7 bases, with 14 bases spanning the gap. The germline CDR1 and CDR2 sequences are SGHDT and YYEEEE. In DNA, the CDR3 is TGTGCCAGCAGCAGAAATAGGGATGGTGAAAAACTGTTTTTT. Protein product: CASSRNRDGEKLFF.